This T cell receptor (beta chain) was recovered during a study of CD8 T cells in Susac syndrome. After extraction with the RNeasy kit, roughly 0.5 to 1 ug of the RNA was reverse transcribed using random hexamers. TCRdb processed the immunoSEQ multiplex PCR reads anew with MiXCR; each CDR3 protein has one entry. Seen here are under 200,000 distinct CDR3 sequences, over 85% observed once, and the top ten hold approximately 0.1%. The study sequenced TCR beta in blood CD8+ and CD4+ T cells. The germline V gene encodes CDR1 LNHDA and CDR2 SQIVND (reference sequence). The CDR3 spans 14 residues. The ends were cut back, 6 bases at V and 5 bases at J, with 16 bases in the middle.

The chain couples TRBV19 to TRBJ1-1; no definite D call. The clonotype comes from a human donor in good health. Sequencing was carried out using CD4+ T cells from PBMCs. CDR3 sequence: CASRIGHDETEAFF. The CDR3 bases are TGTGCCAGTAGGATCGGGCACGATGAGACTGAAGCTTTCTTT.